What follows are 5 T cell receptor beta chains derived from one specimen sequenced in a study of cytotoxic CD8 clonotypes in ibrutinib-treated CLL. Produced via immunoSEQ multiplex PCR; TCRdb's table is partial and in-frame only. The data show 140,000 to 150,000 clones, with about three quarters seen just once and around 5% held by the top ten. The input for sequencing was PBMCs, taken after 24 months of ibrutinib treatment. The source of these receptors is a human donor with chronic lymphocytic leukemia.

The chain carries TRBV10-3 and TRBJ2-7; 12 bases align to TRBD2. Germline CDR1 reads ENHRY; CDR2 reads SYGVKD. V shed 4 bases, J shed 6 bases, and the junction held 10 bases outside the gene matches. There are 16 residues in the CDR3. This CDR3 is CAISAARLAGEGEQYF. In DNA, the CDR3 is TGTGCCATCAGTGCGGCAAGACTAGCGGGAGAAGGCGAGCAGTACTTC.

The V gene is TRBV6-5, the J gene TRBJ2-3, with D perhaps TRBD2 (5 bases). The germline gives CDR1 MNHEY, CDR2 SVGAGI. The V gene lost 8 bases and the J gene lost 5 bases, with 11 bases spanning the gap. CDR3 length: 12 amino acids. The CDR3 sequence is CASGPREDTQYF. The CDR3 nucleotides read TGTGCCAGCGGCCCCCGGGAAGATACGCAGTATTTT.

V and J are TRBV7-9 and TRBJ2-3, with 10 bases identical to TRBD2. Germline trimming cut 2 bases from V and 0 bases from J; bases unmatched to any gene: 11. The CDR3 totals 19 residues. The germline V gene encodes CDR1 SEHNR and CDR2 FQNEAQ (reference sequence). CDR3: CASSLWGSGRPPSTDTQYF. CDR3 nucleotides: TGTGCCAGCAGCTTATGGGGTAGCGGGAGGCCGCCTAGCACAGATACGCAGTATTTT.

This chain links TRBV28 with TRBJ1-5; 7 bases fit TRBD1. Trimming at V came to 5 bases and at J to 4 bases, leaving 11 bases not matched to a gene. Germline-derived CDR1 and CDR2 are MDHEN and SYDVKM. The CDR3 consists of 16 residues. The CDR3 DNA sequence: TGTGCCAGCAGTATCCCCCAGGGGGGTGGAAATCAGCCCCAGCATTTT. This codes for CASSIPQGGGNQPQHF.

The V call is TRBV6-6, the J call TRBJ2-7, with D possibly being TRBD1 (6 bases). The germline V and J ends were trimmed by 7 bases and 6 bases, with 22 bases remaining between them. The CDR3 spans 15 residues. CDR1 and CDR2 (germline): MNHNY, SVGAGI (reference sequence). CDR3 region: CASKKGGQGAAEQYF. The DNA of the CDR3 is TGTGCCAGCAAGAAAGGGGGACAAGGAGCCGCCGAGCAGTACTTC.